The 29 T cell receptor beta chains below were found in one sample sequenced in a study of shared clonotypes between healthy human individuals. Sequenced by immunoSEQ multiplex PCR; TCRdb stores in-frame clones only, minus some. The sample records roughly 2.2 million clones, 92% being singletons. Input material: naive CD4+ T cells from PBMCs. Subset indicated: CD45RA+ positively selected. Every receptor here comes from a man between 18 and 35 years old in good health. Some clones in this sample may be carry-over from other donors' samples.

The rearrangement joins TRBV6-5 to TRBJ2-1, with D maybe TRBD1 (5 bases). The V and J ends lost 2 bases and 6 bases respectively, with 14 bases between them. This CDR3 region has 15 residues. Germline-derived CDR1 and CDR2 are MNHEY and SVGAGI. The CDR3 protein is CASSYQGARPNEQFF. CDR3 DNA: TGTGCCAGCAGTTACCAAGGGGCCCGCCCCAATGAGCAGTTCTTC.

The chain recombines TRBV4-1 with TRBJ1-2; unclear D gene. V was cut by 4 bases and J by 7 bases, with 22 bases left in between. The CDR3 runs 16 residues. The germline V gene encodes CDR1 MGHRA and CDR2 YSYEKL. CDR3 residues: CASSPELGISVFGYTF. The CDR3 bases are TGCGCCAGCAGCCCGGAGCTGGGTATCTCGGTCTTTGGCTACACCTTC.

The chain links TRBV28 to TRBJ2-2; D might be TRBD1 (6 bases). Trimming pared 3 bases from V and 5 bases from J, leaving 13 bases between. Germline-derived CDR1 and CDR2 are MDHEN and SYDVKM. The CDR3 contains 15 residues. DNA for the CDR3: TGTGCCAGCAGTTTTCAACTCAGGGGTACCGGGGAGCTGTTTTTT. Translated, it gives CASSFQLRGTGELFF.

The rearrangement links TRBV18 to TRBJ2-1, with 10 bases fitting TRBD2. The CDR3 sequence is 18 residues long. Germline CDR1 KGHSH, CDR2 LQKENI. The V gene end was trimmed by 2 bases and the J gene end by 5 bases; junction bases not matched to a gene: 12. The CDR3 is CASSPFFPRTSGNNEQFF. CDR3 nucleotides: TGTGCCAGCTCACCATTCTTTCCCCGGACTAGCGGAAACAATGAGCAGTTCTTC.

The chain recombines TRBV6-5 with TRBJ2-5; no reliable D call. CDR3 length: 13 amino acids. Between the trimmed V and J ends, which lost 4 bases and 2 bases, there was a span of 8 bases. Looked up from germline, CDR1 is MNHEY and CDR2 is SVGAGI. The CDR3 loop reads CASSSTKQETQYF. CDR3 nucleotide sequence: TGTGCCAGCAGTTCAACCAAGCAAGAGACCCAGTACTTC.

The V gene is TRBV29-1, the J gene TRBJ2-3; no clear D gene. CDR1 and CDR2 from the germline V gene are SQVTM and ANQGSEA. This CDR3 is built from 15 residues. The CDR3 DNA reads as TGCAACCCCTCGCCCAGCTACCGTTTCACAGATACGCAGTATTTT. The encoded protein is CNPSPSYRFTDTQYF.

The chain couples TRBV18 to TRBJ2-7; no clear D gene. This CDR3 contains 13 residues. Trimming pared 3 bases from V and 6 bases from J, leaving 12 bases between. Germline-derived CDR1 and CDR2 are KGHSH and LQKENI. CDR3 protein: CASSPKDTSEQYF. The DNA of the CDR3 is TGTGCCAGCTCACCCAAAGACACGAGCGAGCAGTACTTC.

V usage is TRBV6-5 and J usage is TRBJ1-2, with D possibly matching TRBD1 (6 bases). From germline, CDR1 is MNHEY and CDR2 SVGAGI. This CDR3 region has 15 residues. V was pared by 6 bases and J by 8 bases, with 22 bases between. Here the CDR3 DNA reads TGTGCCAGCAGCTCAACACAGGGATTTTTCACGGGCTACACCTTC. Its protein is CASSSTQGFFTGYTF.

The chain combines TRBV25-1 with TRBJ2-2; D unresolved. The CDR3 has 14 residues. The V end lost 6 bases, the J end lost 5 bases, and 13 bases lay between the germline ends. Germline-derived CDR1 and CDR2 are MGHDK and SYGVNS. The CDR3 DNA follows: TGTGCCAGCAGACCCCAAGCCGGGACCGGGGAGCTGTTTTTT. Its translation: CASRPQAGTGELFF.

The chain is built from TRBV5-6 and TRBJ2-1, with 9 bases aligning to TRBD1. The germline V gene encodes CDR1 SGHDT and CDR2 YYEEEE. The CDR3 extends over 15 amino acids. The ends lost 0 bases at V and 4 bases at J; junction bases unmatched: 2. This CDR3 reads CASSLDRGLYNEQFF. The CDR3 coding sequence is TGTGCCAGCAGCTTGGACAGGGGGCTTTACAATGAGCAGTTCTTC.

The chain has TRBV30 and TRBJ1-4; no firm D call. Per germline, CDR1 GTSNPN and CDR2 SVGIG (reference sequence). CDR3 size: 15 residues. The germline V and J ends were trimmed by 3 bases and 4 bases, with 15 bases remaining between them. The CDR3 nucleotides are TGTGCCTGGAGGACCGCGGGAGGGAATAATGAAAAACTGTTTTTT. Translated, it gives CAWRTAGGNNEKLFF. The complete variable domain, with remaining parts taken from reference TRBV30 and TRBJ1-4, reads SQTIHQWPATLVQPVGSPLSLECTVEGTSNPNLYWYRQAAGRGLQLLFYSVGIGQISSEVPQNLSASRPQDRQFILSSKKLLLSDSGFYLCAWRTAGGNNEKLFFGSGTQLSVL.

This clone was picked up one time. The chain uses TRBV18 and TRBJ2-1; the D gene is possibly TRBD2 (5 bases). The ends were cut back, 3 bases at V and 2 bases at J, with 8 bases in the middle. There are 14 residues in the CDR3. The V gene's germline CDR1 is KGHSH and CDR2 LQKENI. The CDR3 coding sequence is TGTGCCAGCTCACCCCTAGCCACCTACAATGAGCAGTTCTTC. It is translated as CASSPLATYNEQFF.

The chain has TRBV6-5 and TRBJ1-2; 7 bases are a match to TRBD1. Trimming took 7 bases from V and 7 from J; bases not matched to a gene: 6. The germline gives CDR1 MNHEY, CDR2 SVGAGI. This CDR3 region has 12 residues. The CDR3 DNA sequence: TGTGCCAGCAAGATCCCAGGGGGTGGCTACACCTTC. Residues: CASKIPGGGYTF.

The V call is TRBV5-1, the J call TRBJ2-7, with TRBD2 identical over 9 bases. Germline V gene sequence: CDR1 SGHRS, CDR2 YFSETQ. The CDR3 is made up of 16 amino acids. The V segment lost 2 bases and the J segment 7 bases; nucleotides outside the gene matches: 13. CDR3 coding DNA: TGCGCCAGCAGCTTCCTCCAAGCGGGAGGCGCAGTGGAGCAGTACTTC. Translation: CASSFLQAGGAVEQYF. The full variable domain, with the rest looked up from reference TRBV5-1 and TRBJ2-7, is KAGVTQTPRYLIKTRGQQVTLSCSPISGHRSVSWYQQTPGQGLQFLFEYFSETQRNKGNFPGRFSGRQFSNSRSEMNVSTLELGDSALYLCASSFLQAGGAVEQYFGPGTRLTVT.

J is TRBJ2-2 and V is TRBV9; possible D gene TRBD1, 5 bases. The CDR3 totals 17 residues. V lost 0 bases to trimming and J lost 8 bases, with 20 bases between them. Germline CDR1 and CDR2: SGDLS and YYNGEE. CDR3 in amino acids: CASSVATSWGGGGELFF. In DNA, the CDR3 is TGTGCCAGCAGCGTAGCTACGTCCTGGGGCGGTGGTGGGGAGCTGTTTTTT. The full variable domain, rest sourced from reference TRBV9 and TRBJ2-2, is DSGVTQTPKHLITATGQRVTLRCSPRSGDLSVYWYQQSLDQGLQFLIQYYNGEERAKGNILERFSAQQFPDLHSELNLSSLELGDSALYFCASSVATSWGGGGELFFGEGSRLTVL.

The chain joins TRBV18 to TRBJ2-6, with a weak D call TRBD1 (5 bases). This CDR3 has 18 residues. Trimming removed 3 bases at V and 1 base at J, with 16 bases between. Germline loops: CDR1 KGHSH, CDR2 LQKENI. The CDR3 bases are TGTGCCAGCTCACCTGTGGTTGGGGCCCAATCTGGGGCCAACGTCCTGACTTTC. This translates into CASSPVVGAQSGANVLTF.

V usage is TRBV7-2 and J usage is TRBJ2-7, with 8 nucleotides matching TRBD2. Germline V lookup: CDR1 SGHTA, CDR2 FQGNSA. With V trimmed by 5 bases and J by 6 bases, 9 bases remained unmatched. The CDR3 sequence is 14 residues long. The CDR3 DNA reads as TGTGCCAGCAGCCCGGGAGCGGGAGTAGTCGAGCAGTACTTC. This encodes CASSPGAGVVEQYF.

This chain links TRBV7-3 with TRBJ2-3; D ambiguous. The CDR3 extends over 14 amino acids. Germline CDR1 SGHTA, CDR2 FQGTGA. V was clipped by 2 bases and J by 3 bases, with 9 bases between them. The CDR3 protein is CASSLGQATDTQYF. In nucleotides, the CDR3 is TGTGCCAGCAGCTTAGGGCAGGCGACAGATACGCAGTATTTT.

The chain links TRBV11-2 to TRBJ2-3; D tentatively reads TRBD1 or TRBD2 (5 bases each). The germline CDR1 and CDR2 sequences are SGHAT and FQNNGV. Between the trimmed V and J ends, which lost 2 bases and 0 bases, there was a span of 21 bases. The CDR3 length is 19 residues. The CDR3 reads CASSLRGPGRTTSTDTQYF. The CDR3 nucleotides are TGTGCCAGCAGCTTAAGGGGACCGGGAAGGACGACCAGCACAGATACGCAGTATTTT. The variable domain in full, completed from reference TRBV11-2 and TRBJ2-3, reads EAGVAQSPRYKIIEKRQSVAFWCNPISGHATLYWYQQILGQGPKLLIQFQNNGVVDDSQLPKDRFSAERLKGVDSTLKIQPAKLEDSAVYLCASSLRGPGRTTSTDTQYFGPGTRLTVL.

This clone was seen just once. Written as DNA, the CDR3 is TGTGCCAGCAGAACCCCAGGGGGCAGTGTGGGCTACGAGCAGTACTTC. Its protein product is CASRTPGGSVGYEQYF. The chain employs TRBV28 and TRBJ2-7; 8 nucleotides agree with TRBD1. The CDR3 runs 16 residues. From germline, CDR1 is MDHEN and CDR2 SYDVKM. The trim removed 6 bases at V and 3 bases at J, leaving 13 bases unmatched.

The chain couples TRBV28 to TRBJ2-7, with TRBD1 as a possible D gene (5 bases). CDR3 length equals 12 residues. Per the germline V gene, CDR1 is MDHEN and CDR2 is SYDVKM. With 7 bases removed from V and 3 bases from J, the gap between germline ends came to 10 bases. This CDR3 is CASTRQSYEQYF. As DNA, the CDR3 is TGTGCCAGCACTCGACAGAGCTACGAGCAGTACTTC. Full variable domain (missing parts from reference TRBV28 and TRBJ2-7): DVKVTQSSRYLVKRTGEKVFLECVQDMDHENMFWYRQDPGLGLRLIYFSYDVKMKEKGDIPEGYSVSREKKERFSLILESASTNQTSMYLCASTRQSYEQYFGPGTRLTVT.

On this clone: Other DNA sequences in this sample translate to the same CDR3. The chain joins TRBV6-1 to TRBJ1-1; D unclear. This CDR3 is built from 14 residues. Looked up from germline, CDR1 is MNHNS and CDR2 is SASEGT. The V and J ends lost 1 base and 0 bases respectively, with 6 bases between them. The CDR3 nucleotides are TGTGCCAGCAGTGAAGTAGGACTGAACACTGAAGCTTTCTTT. Amino acids: CASSEVGLNTEAFF.

V and J are TRBV7-3 and TRBJ2-1; D gene ambiguous. There are 13 residues in the CDR3. V lost 5 bases to trimming and J lost 7 bases, with 12 bases between them. The germline V gene has CDR1 SGHTA and CDR2 FQGTGA. CDR3 region: CASSPEIVNEQFF. The CDR3 DNA sequence: TGTGCCAGCAGCCCAGAGATCGTAAATGAGCAGTTCTTC.

The sample holds one count of this clone. The V gene is TRBV19, the J gene TRBJ1-4; no definite D call. The CDR3 spans 17 residues. CDR1 is LNHDA and CDR2 is SQIVND in the germline V gene (reference sequence). Trimming left V 1 base short and J 7 bases short, with 19 bases between. CDR3 in DNA: TGTGCCAGTAGTATAGGGACCCCCCGGCGGTTTGCTGAAAAACTGTTTTTT. Protein sequence: CASSIGTPRRFAEKLFF.

The chain combines TRBV14 with TRBJ2-7; possibly TRBD1 for D (6 bases). This CDR3 comprises 15 residues. Germline-derived CDR1 and CDR2 are SGHDN and FVKESK. V lost 2 bases and J lost 3, with 14 bases in between. CDR3 in amino acids: CASSQQGFTYYEQYF. The CDR3, as DNA: TGTGCCAGCAGCCAACAGGGGTTTACCTACTACGAGCAGTACTTC.

With respect to this clone: The same CDR3 arises from other DNA sequences in this sample as well. This chain links TRBV28 with TRBJ2-2; D may be TRBD1 (7 bases). V lost 2 bases, J lost 4 bases, and 8 bases lay in between. The CDR3 consists of 14 residues. The germline gives CDR1 MDHEN, CDR2 SYDVKM. The CDR3 loop reads CASSLQGGTGELFF. The CDR3 bases are TGTGCCAGCAGTTTACAGGGGGGCACCGGGGAGCTGTTTTTT.

This clone was seen just once. The J gene is TRBJ2-7, the V gene TRBV7-4; D may correspond to TRBD1 or TRBD2 (5 bases each). Per the germline V gene, CDR1 is SGHVT and CDR2 is SQSDAQ. The ends were cut back, 5 bases at V and 5 bases at J, with 13 bases in the middle. The CDR3 loop spans 13 amino acids. Written as DNA, the CDR3 is TGTGCCAGCAGCCCAGGGAGAATCCACGAGCAGTACTTC. Protein sequence: CASSPGRIHEQYF.

V gene TRBV28 combines with J gene TRBJ1-2; 9 bases align to TRBD1. V dropped 5 bases and J dropped 7; count of bases not matched to a gene: 8. Germline assignment: CDR1 MDHEN and CDR2 SYDVKM. The CDR3 is 14 amino acids. The CDR3 sequence is CASSALQGALGYTF. CDR3 sequence (DNA): TGTGCCAGCAGTGCGCTACAGGGGGCGCTTGGCTACACCTTC.

This chain uses TRBV4-1 with TRBJ1-3; D is unresolved. The CDR3 is made up of 15 amino acids. Germline V CDR1 and CDR2: MGHRA, YSYEKL. The V gene lost 2 bases and the J gene lost 3 bases, with 11 bases spanning the gap. CDR3 protein: CASSQLGLGGNTIYF. CDR3 in DNA: TGCGCCAGCAGCCAATTGGGATTGGGTGGAAACACCATATATTTT.